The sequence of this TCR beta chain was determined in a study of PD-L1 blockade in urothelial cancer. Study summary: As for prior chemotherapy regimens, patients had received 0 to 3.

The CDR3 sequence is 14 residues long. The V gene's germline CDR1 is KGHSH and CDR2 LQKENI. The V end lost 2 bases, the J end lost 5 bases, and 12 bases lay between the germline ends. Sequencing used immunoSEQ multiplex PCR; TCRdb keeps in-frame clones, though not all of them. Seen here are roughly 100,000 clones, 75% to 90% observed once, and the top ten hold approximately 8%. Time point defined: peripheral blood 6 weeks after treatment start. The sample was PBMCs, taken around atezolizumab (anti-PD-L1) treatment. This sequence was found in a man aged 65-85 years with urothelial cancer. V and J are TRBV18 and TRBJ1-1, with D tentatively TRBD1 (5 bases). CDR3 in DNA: TGTGCCAGCTCACCAATAGGGGAAAGGACTGAAGCTTTCTTT. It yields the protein CASSPIGERTEAFF. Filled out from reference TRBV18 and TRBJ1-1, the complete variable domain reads NAGVMQNPRHLVRRRGQEARLRCSPMKGHSHVYWYRQLPEEGLKFMVYLQKENIIDESGMPKERFSAEFPKEGPSILRIQQVVRGDSAAYFCASSPIGERTEAFFGQGTRLTVV.